This record looks at one T cell receptor (beta chain) sequence and its context. Recipients received nonmyeloablative bone marrow transplants from related graft donors, with transient mixed chimerism. The sample is drawn from a study of Tregs in tolerant kidney transplant recipients. The data were produced by immunoSEQ multiplex PCR, yet TCRdb's version contains in-frame clones alone and is incomplete. The repertoire includes about 90,000 clones, 93% of them detected once, and 1.6% sits in the top ten. The V segment lost 6 bases and the J segment 6 bases; nucleotides outside the gene matches: 17. The germline V gene has CDR1 SQVTM and CDR2 ANQGSEA. This CDR3 comprises 16 residues.

This sequence originates from a human patient who received a combined kidney and bone marrow transplant. The graft donor may have given rise to some T cells. The rearrangement links TRBV29-1 to TRBJ2-4, with 7 nucleotides matching TRBD1. The source was CD4+ T cells from blood (PBMCs), collected 12 months after the transplant. The CDR3 coding sequence is TGCAGCGTCGCGGAAAAATGGACAGGTTCGGGAAACATTCAGTACTTC. It encodes CSVAEKWTGSGNIQYF.